Shown below are 11 T cell receptor beta chains from a single sample sequenced in a study of T cell responses to AZD1222 COVID-19 vaccine (dated by TCRdb to the early 2020s). In the paper's terms, the time point label means: baseline before first vaccination. To prepare the library, the immunoSEQ multiplex PCR assay was applied. Imported from immuneACCESS, the table was reduced by TCRdb to in-frame sequences with V and J called. These copies leave out some clones; in studies compared against another copy, an unresolved V gene accounts for under half, and the cause of the remainder is not known. The sample table shows approximately 100,000 clones, and about 90% are seen once. The ten most abundant clones make up about 15% of the sample. The sample consisted of peripheral blood, taken on day 0 of AZD1222 vaccination. These receptors were collected from an adult in good health.

The table lists this clone with a count of one. V is TRBV11-3 and J is TRBJ1-4; D not resolved. Trimming cost V 4 bases and J 0 bases, with 6 bases left between them. The CDR3 runs 14 residues. Germline CDR1 SGHNT, CDR2 YENEEA. This CDR3 reads CASSSQTTNEKLFF. Written as DNA, the CDR3 is TGTGCCAGCAGCTCACAGACAACTAATGAAAAACTGTTTTTT.

The chain is built from TRBV11-2 and TRBJ2-2; tentative D call: TRBD2 (6 bases). Trimming removed 5 bases at V and 5 bases at J, with 9 bases between. The germline CDR1 and CDR2 sequences are SGHAT and FQNNGV. The CDR3 contains 13 residues. The CDR3 spells CASSQRETGELFF. The CDR3 nucleotides are TGTGCCAGCAGCCAACGGGAGACCGGGGAGCTGTTTTTT.

The chain joins TRBV18 to TRBJ2-7, with D perhaps assigned TRBD1 or TRBD2 (5 bases each). Trimming took 0 bases from V and 4 from J, leaving 19 bases between them. CDR1 is KGHSH, CDR2 LQKENI, per germline. The CDR3 runs 17 residues. CDR3 in DNA: TGTGCCAGCTCACCACCCTATGGGGGAGTTGGGGGTTACGAGCAGTACTTC. Translating gives CASSPPYGGVGGYEQYF. Drawing the rest from reference TRBV18 and TRBJ2-7, the complete variable domain is NAGVMQNPRHLVRRRGQEARLRCSPMKGHSHVYWYRQLPEEGLKFMVYLQKENIIDESGMPKERFSAEFPKEGPSILRIQQVVRGDSAAYFCASSPPYGGVGGYEQYFGPGTRLTVT.

The V call is TRBV28, the J call TRBJ1-1, with D possibly being TRBD1 (6 bases). From germline, CDR1 is MDHEN and CDR2 SYDVKM. This CDR3 comprises 12 residues. V dropped 8 bases and J dropped 3 bases, with 10 bases sitting between them. Here the CDR3 DNA reads TGTGCCAGCGGGAGGGGGGACACTGAAGCTTTCTTT. Translating gives CASGRGDTEAFF.

This chain uses TRBV7-9 with TRBJ2-2, with unresolved D. CDR1 is SEHNR, CDR2 FQNEAQ, per germline (reference sequence). V gave up 5 bases and J gave up 2 bases, with 12 bases separating them. This CDR3 is 15 amino acids long. The CDR3 spells CASSQKSINTGELFF. The DNA for the CDR3 is TGTGCCAGCAGCCAAAAGTCAATTAACACCGGGGAGCTGTTTTTT.

This sequence joins TRBV29-1 and TRBJ1-5; 7 positions agree with TRBD1. CDR3 length: 14 amino acids. Germline CDR1 is SQVTM and CDR2 is ANQGSEA. J gave up 7 bases and V 5 bases, and 11 bases lay outside the gene matches. CDR3 DNA: TGCAGCGTTTCGGCAGGGGGTGACTCCCAGCCCCAGCATTTT. Residues: CSVSAGGDSQPQHF.

This clone was recorded a few times. The chain has TRBV6-5 and TRBJ1-2; D is perhaps TRBD1 (6 bases). Trimming took 7 bases from V and 8 from J, leaving 17 bases between them. Germline values: CDR1 MNHEY, CDR2 SVGAGI. This CDR3 spans 13 amino acids. CDR3 sequence: CASTPTRGGGYTF. CDR3 DNA: TGTGCCAGCACCCCAACGAGGGGGGGAGGCTACACCTTC.

CDR3 amino acids: CAISKGTANYGYTF. The CDR3 DNA is TGTGCCATCAGTAAAGGGACAGCTAACTATGGCTACACCTTC. The chain recombines TRBV10-3 with TRBJ1-2, with TRBD1 identical over 7 bases. The V segment lost 5 bases and the J segment 0 bases; nucleotides outside the gene matches: 3. The CDR3 is 14 residues long. Germline CDR1 is ENHRY and CDR2 is SYGVKD.

The V and J genes are TRBV30 and TRBJ2-5, with TRBD2 matching 9 bases. The V and J ends lost 3 bases and 2 bases, in that order; junction bases with no gene match: 1. This CDR3 spans 13 amino acids. CDR1 and CDR2 (germline): GTSNPN, SVGIG (reference sequence). CDR3 sequence (DNA): TGTGCCTGGAGGCTAGCGGGGCAAGAGACCCAGTACTTC. Translation gives CAWRLAGQETQYF.

The chain recombines TRBV4-1 with TRBJ2-7, with D hard to call. The CDR3 has 14 residues. The V gene's germline CDR1 is MGHRA and CDR2 YSYEKL. Trimming shortened V by 0 bases and J by 3 bases, and 9 bases separated the two germline ends. This chain's CDR3 is CASSQELQIYEQYF. The CDR3 bases are TGCGCCAGCAGCCAAGAGTTACAGATCTACGAGCAGTACTTC.

This clone has a single count. This chain joins TRBV6-1 and TRBJ2-5, with D hard to call. This CDR3 comprises 14 residues. In germline, CDR1 is MNHNS, CDR2 SASEGT. V lost 3 bases and J 5 bases, leaving 13 bases between the germline ends. The DNA for the CDR3 is TGTGCCAGCAGTGATGGATGGGCGTCGGAGACCCAGTACTTC. Translation gives CASSDGWASETQYF.